This T cell receptor beta chain was identified during a study of cytomegalovirus exposure and HLA in healthy donors. The study, taken as a whole, reports: The number of N-insertions in an Asian-associated ancestry cluster was reportedly below the roughly 620-donor mean in a later analysis. Follow-up analysis later connected one missense variant in DCLRE1C with trimming of TCR beta V- and J-genes.

The CDR3 is 16 amino acids. Germline V gene lookup returns CDR1 KGHSH and CDR2 LQKENI. The J segment lost 5 bases and the V segment lost 0 bases, leaving 7 bases of the junction unmatched. Use of 60 Vbeta and 13 Jbeta primers characterized the PCR. Only in-frame clones appear in the TCRdb table, and some are missing; sequencing was by immunoSEQ multiplex PCR. This repertoire shows over 100,000 clones, 70% to 75% found once; its top ten account for less than 2.5%. This clone occurred a few times. Its specificity is not known. V gene TRBV18 combines with J gene TRBJ2-1; 7 bases align to TRBD2. The sample taken for sequencing was PBMCs. This TCR came from a woman aged 40-49 years in good health and CMV-seropositive. The CDR3 loop reads CASSPPRTGGDNEQFF. Here the CDR3 DNA reads TGTGCCAGCTCACCACCGAGGACGGGAGGAGACAATGAGCAGTTCTTC.